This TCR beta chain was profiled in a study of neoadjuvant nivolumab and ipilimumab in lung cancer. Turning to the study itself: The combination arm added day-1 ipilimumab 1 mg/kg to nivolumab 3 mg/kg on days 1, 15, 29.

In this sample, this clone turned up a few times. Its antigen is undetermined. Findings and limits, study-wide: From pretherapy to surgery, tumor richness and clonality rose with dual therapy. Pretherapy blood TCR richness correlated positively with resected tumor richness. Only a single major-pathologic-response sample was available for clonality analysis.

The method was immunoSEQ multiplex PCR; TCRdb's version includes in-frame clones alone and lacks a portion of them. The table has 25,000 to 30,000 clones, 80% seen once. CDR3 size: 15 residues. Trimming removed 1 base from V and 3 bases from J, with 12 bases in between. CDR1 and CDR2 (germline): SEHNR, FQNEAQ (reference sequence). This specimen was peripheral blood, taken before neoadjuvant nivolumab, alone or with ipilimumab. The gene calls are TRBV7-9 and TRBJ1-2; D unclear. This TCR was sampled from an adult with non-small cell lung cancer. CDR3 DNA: TGTGCCAGCAGCTTAGAGGTATTGGGTCACTATGGCTACACCTTC. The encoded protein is CASSLEVLGHYGYTF. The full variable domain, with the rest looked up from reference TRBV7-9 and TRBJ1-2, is DTGVSQNPRHKITKRGQNVTFRCDPISEHNRLYWYRQTLGQGPEFLTYFQNEAQLEKSRLLSDRFSAERPKGSFSTLEIQRTEQGDSAMYLCASSLEVLGHYGYTFGSGTRLTVV.